A single sample gave rise to the 18 T cell receptor beta chains below, sequenced in a study of blood T cell repertoires in COVID-19 (dated by TCRdb to about 2020). Library generation was performed with the immunoSEQ multiplex PCR assay. TCRdb re-hosts the immuneACCESS table, in-frame sequences only. Its copies lack some clones; in the studies checked, an unresolved V gene accounts for under half of them, and the cause for the rest is not known. The sample data list 350,000 to 450,000 clones, and roughly 86% of these were observed just once. The top ten hold around 1.9% of the sample. The sample taken for sequencing was PBMCs or T cells enriched from blood (not recorded which). These receptors were obtained from a middle-aged man in a cohort exposed to, infected with or recovered from COVID-19 (not recorded which).

The chain links TRBV19 to TRBJ1-5; unclear D gene. The germline V and J ends were trimmed by 3 bases and 5 bases, with 17 bases remaining between them. CDR3 size: 16 residues. Germline CDR1 reads LNHDA; CDR2 reads SQIVND (reference sequence). The CDR3 DNA follows: TGTGCCAGTAGTATGGGTCGAGCGGGAGGATATCAGCCCCAGCATTTT. It yields the protein CASSMGRAGGYQPQHF.

This rearrangement joins TRBV5-6 to TRBJ1-5; TRBD1 matches 8 bases. This CDR3 region has 16 residues. J was trimmed by 4 bases and V by 4 bases; bases with no gene match: 10. Germline V gene data show CDR1 as SGHDT and CDR2 as YYEEEE. CDR3 sequence (DNA): TGTGCCAGCAGCGCACGAAAAACAGGGGGGAATCAGCCCCAGCATTTT. As protein: CASSARKTGGNQPQHF.

J is TRBJ2-1 and V is TRBV4-1; no clear D gene. V shed 1 base and J shed 7 bases, with 14 bases lying between them. This CDR3 is built from 15 residues. Germline CDR1 MGHRA, CDR2 YSYEKL. The CDR3 bases are TGCGCCAGCAGCCAAGCGGCGCGGATGGAGAATGAGCAGTTCTTC. Amino acids: CASSQAARMENEQFF.

The genes are TRBV11-2 and TRBJ1-1; D call uncertain. The length of the CDR3 is 13 residues. Trimming cost V 4 bases and J 4 bases, with 10 bases left between them. The germline V gene encodes CDR1 SGHAT and CDR2 FQNNGV. CDR3 region: CASSSRVGTEAFF. The CDR3 nucleotides are TGTGCCAGCAGCTCGAGGGTCGGCACTGAAGCTTTCTTT.

The genes are TRBV2 and TRBJ2-1, with 9 bases matching TRBD2. Unmatched junction bases numbered 5, after V lost 3 bases and J lost 5 bases. Germline CDR1 is SNHLY and CDR2 is FYNNEI. CDR3 size: 15 residues. This chain's CDR3 is CASSDRRGGNNEQFF. The CDR3 DNA is TGTGCCAGCAGTGATAGGCGGGGGGGGAACAATGAGCAGTTCTTC.

A remark on this clone: The same CDR3 can be traced to other DNA sequences in this sample. V usage is TRBV2 and J usage is TRBJ2-2; 11 positions agree with TRBD1. J lost 5 bases, V lost 6 bases, and 2 bases had no gene match. The CDR3 loop spans 14 amino acids. Germline CDR1 is SNHLY and CDR2 is FYNNEI. This chain's CDR3 is CASRGQGGTGELFF. CDR3 DNA sequence: TGTGCCAGCAGGGGACAGGGGGGGACCGGGGAGCTGTTTTTT.

The chain couples TRBV19 to TRBJ1-1; perhaps TRBD1 as D (6 bases). The CDR3 loop spans 16 amino acids. Germline CDR1 reads LNHDA; CDR2 reads SQIVND (reference sequence). Trimming removed 4 bases from V and 0 bases from J, with 15 bases in between. The CDR3 loop is CASSTPRTAVNTEAFF. DNA for the CDR3: TGTGCCAGTAGTACTCCTCGGACAGCCGTGAACACTGAAGCTTTCTTT. The full variable domain, in which reference TRBV19 and TRBJ1-1 provide the parts outside the CDR3, is DGGITQSPKYLFRKEGQNVTLSCEQNLNHDAMYWYRQDPGQGLRLIYYSQIVNDFQKGDIAEGYSVSREKKESFPLTVTSAQKNPTAFYLCASSTPRTAVNTEAFFGQGTRLTVV.

The V gene is TRBV10-3, the J gene TRBJ2-7; D is possibly TRBD2 (5 bases). Germline V lookup: CDR1 ENHRY, CDR2 SYGVKD. V lost 7 bases to trimming and J lost 5 bases, with 9 bases between them. This CDR3 comprises 11 residues. DNA of the CDR3: TGTGCCATCAAAGACTACAACGAGCAGTACTTC. The encoded protein is CAIKDYNEQYF.

The chain is built from TRBV29-1 and TRBJ2-1; TRBD1 might be the D (6 bases). V shed 3 bases and J shed 0 bases, with 18 bases lying between them. The CDR3 has 17 residues. Germline lookup yields CDR1 SQVTM and CDR2 ANQGSEA. The CDR3 coding sequence is TGCAGCGTTGACAACCAGGGGTTCCCCGACTCCTACAATGAGCAGTTCTTC. This translates into CSVDNQGFPDSYNEQFF.

The J gene is TRBJ1-1, the V gene TRBV2; TRBD1 agrees at 10 bases. V gave up 7 bases and J gave up 4 bases; unmatched junction bases: 3. The CDR3 runs to 13 residues. Germline CDR1 and CDR2: SNHLY and FYNNEI. The CDR3 spells CASTRDRGTEAFF. CDR3 bases: TGTGCCAGCACTCGGGACAGGGGCACTGAAGCTTTCTTT.

This clone was detected only once. Other DNA sequences in this specimen translate into the identical CDR3. The V call is TRBV5-1, the J call TRBJ1-5; 7 bases map to TRBD1. CDR1 is SGHRS, CDR2 YFSETQ, per germline. This CDR3 has 14 residues. V lost 4 bases to trimming and J lost 2 bases; unmatched junction nucleotides: 3. This CDR3 reads CASSPGQGNQPQHF. CDR3 coding DNA: TGCGCCAGCAGCCCTGGACAGGGCAATCAGCCCCAGCATTTT.

The rearrangement links TRBV27 to TRBJ1-6, with 8 positions matching TRBD1. Germline V gene data show CDR1 as MNHEY and CDR2 as SMNVEV (reference sequence). The CDR3 spans 15 residues. Trimming removed 6 bases from V and 9 bases from J; junction bases left unmatched: 10. The CDR3 DNA reads as TGTGCCAGCAGCCTACGGACAGGGACTGGTTCACCCCTCCACTTT. Translated: CASSLRTGTGSPLHF.

The rearrangement uses TRBV18 and TRBJ2-3; the match to TRBD1 covers 9 bases. CDR1 and CDR2 (germline): KGHSH, LQKENI. The CDR3 runs to 15 residues. With 6 bases clipped from V and 1 base from J, the junction kept 5 bases outside the gene matches. CDR3 region: CASSPDRGRTDTQYF. The CDR3, as DNA: TGTGCCAGCTCCCCGGACAGGGGACGCACAGATACGCAGTATTTT.

The chain uses TRBV6-1 and TRBJ2-3; 9 bases line up with TRBD1. V shed 2 bases and J 3 bases; nucleotides not matched to a gene: 6. This CDR3 region has 16 residues. Looked up from germline, CDR1 is MNHNS and CDR2 is SASEGT. In nucleotides, the CDR3 is TGTGCCAGCAGTGAAAACTCCGGGACAGGGACAGATACGCAGTATTTT. Its protein is CASSENSGTGTDTQYF.

V gene TRBV7-7 combines with J gene TRBJ2-1, with TRBD2 matching over 13 bases. V lost 6 bases and J lost 5; bases outside the gene matches: 10. This CDR3 has 17 amino acids. Germline V gene sequence: CDR1 SSHAT, CDR2 FNYEAQ (reference sequence). This CDR3 reads CASSLRSGTSGNNEQFF. The CDR3 DNA sequence: TGTGCCAGCAGTTTACGTTCTGGGACTAGCGGGAACAATGAGCAGTTCTTC.

The chain links TRBV28 to TRBJ1-1, with D possibly being TRBD1 (5 bases). The V end lost 5 bases, the J end lost 0 bases, and 22 bases lay between the germline ends. This CDR3 is 18 amino acids long. Per the germline V gene, CDR1 is MDHEN and CDR2 is SYDVKM. The CDR3 DNA reads TGTGCCAGCAGTAAGGGGAGGCCGGGCCTAACCATGAACACTGAAGCTTTCTTT. Residues: CASSKGRPGLTMNTEAFF.

This clone has just a few counts. This sequence joins TRBV12-5 and TRBJ2-3, with TRBD1 identical over 8 bases. The CDR3 length is 15 residues. Germline V gene data show CDR1 as LGHNT and CDR2 as FRNRAP. J gave up 3 bases and V 6 bases, and 8 bases lay outside the gene matches. The CDR3 here is CASGVDRASTDTQYF. The CDR3 bases are TGTGCTAGTGGCGTGGACAGGGCCTCGACAGATACGCAGTATTTT.

This chain joins TRBV5-1 and TRBJ2-2; D might be TRBD1 (6 bases). CDR3 length: 17 amino acids. V gave up 0 bases and J gave up 1 base, with 13 bases separating them. The germline V gene encodes CDR1 SGHRS and CDR2 YFSETQ. DNA of the CDR3: TGCGCCAGCAGCTTGGTAGGTGACAGGCTGAACACCGGGGAGCTGTTTTTT. It yields the protein CASSLVGDRLNTGELFF.